This T cell receptor (beta chain) was identified in a study of post-analysis software for immune sequencing data. Regarding the study as a whole: Comparison of patients with controls showed 4 to 6 TRBV segments more frequent in patients, TRBV5-6, TRBV5-1 and TRBV20-1 among them.

cDNA libraries for TCR beta contained unique molecular identifiers. Each CDR3 protein is one row after TCRdb ran MiXCR on the PCR reads. This sample has approximately 690,000 distinct CDR3 sequences, with 59% found just once. V was trimmed by 3 bases and J by 4 bases, leaving 24 bases between them. The CDR3 consists of 18 residues. Germline CDR1 is SGHTA and CDR2 is FQGNSA. About this clonotype itself: Its specificity is not known.

The sample consisted of blood. The chain employs TRBV7-2 and TRBJ2-5; D perhaps matches TRBD2 (7 bases). This TCR was sampled from a girl aged 2 to 10 with multiple sclerosis. CDR3 amino acids: CASSFQGKGGAFTETQYF. The CDR3 DNA reads TGTGCCAGCAGCTTCCAGGGGAAAGGGGGGGCCTTTACAGAGACCCAGTACTTC.